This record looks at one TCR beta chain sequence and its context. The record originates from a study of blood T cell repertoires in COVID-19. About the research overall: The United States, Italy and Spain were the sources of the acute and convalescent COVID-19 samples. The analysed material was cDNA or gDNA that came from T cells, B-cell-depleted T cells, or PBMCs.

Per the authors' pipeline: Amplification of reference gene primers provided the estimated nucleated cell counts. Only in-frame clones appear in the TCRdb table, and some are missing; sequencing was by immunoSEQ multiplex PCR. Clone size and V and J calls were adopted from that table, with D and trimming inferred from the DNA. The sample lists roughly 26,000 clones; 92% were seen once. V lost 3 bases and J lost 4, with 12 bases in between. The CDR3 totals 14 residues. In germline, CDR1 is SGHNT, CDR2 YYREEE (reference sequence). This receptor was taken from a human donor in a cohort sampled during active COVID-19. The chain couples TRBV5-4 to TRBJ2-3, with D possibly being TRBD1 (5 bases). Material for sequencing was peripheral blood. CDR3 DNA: TGTGCCAGCAGCTCCAGGGAAGGGGCAGATACGCAGTATTTT. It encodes CASSSREGADTQYF. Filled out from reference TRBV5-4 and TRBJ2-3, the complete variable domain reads ETGVTQSPTHLIKTRGQQVTLRCSSQSGHNTVSWYQQALGQGPQFIFQYYREEENGRGNFPPRFSGLQFPNYSSELNVNALELDDSALYLCASSSREGADTQYFGPGTRLTVL.